This record looks at one T cell receptor (beta chain) sequence and its context. The data were taken from a study of T-cell memory formation after mild COVID-19. TCRdb analysed the 5' RACE reads with MiXCR anew, one entry per CDR3 protein. The sample yields 150,000 to 200,000 distinct CDR3 sequences, roughly 15% seen once. Germline CDR1 SNHLY, CDR2 FYNNEI. CDR3 size: 13 residues. The V and J ends lost 8 bases and 4 bases respectively, with 14 bases between them. The clonotype comes from an adult woman who had mild COVID-19 (a few samples of this study predate the infection). Cell type and time point are not known. J is TRBJ1-2 and V is TRBV2, with D uncertain. Source material: PBMCs or a T cell subset sorted from them (not recorded which). The CDR3 bases are TGTGCCAGCCGGGGAGAAGTTTCCTATGGCTACACCTTC. Its translation: CASRGEVSYGYTF.